This T cell receptor beta chain was documented in a study of T cell changes during pregnancy in multiple sclerosis. V lost 5 bases, J lost 3 bases, and 5 bases stayed unmatched. Germline V gene data show CDR1 as SGHAT and CDR2 as FQDESV (reference sequence). The CDR3 length is 14 residues. This clone was counted at least ten times. Sequencing used immunoSEQ multiplex PCR; TCRdb keeps in-frame clones, though not all of them. The sample holds 40,000 or so clones; roughly 90% are singletons and the top ten take 10% to 15%. The source material was CD8+ T cells from peripheral blood mononuclear cells, sampled in the first trimester of pregnancy. The clonotype originates from a female donor with multiple sclerosis, enrolled in a pregnancy study. The chain combines TRBV11-1 with TRBJ2-7; TRBD1 matches at 9 bases. The DNA of the CDR3 is TGTGCCAGCAGCCCGGGACAGGGATACTACGAGCAGTACTTC. It codes for CASSPGQGYYEQYF.